The 4 T cell receptor beta chains reported below all come from one sample, sequenced in a study of T and B cells in COVID-19 patients. Multiplex PCR with BIOMED2 TRB-A/B primer pools amplified TRB rearrangements. TCRdb recomputed calls from the multiplex PCR reads with MiXCR, one row per CDR3 protein. The table shows under 6,000 distinct CDR3 sequences, with 27% occurring only once. Each TRB amplification used roughly 220-550 ng of genomic DNA from blood. The source material was blood. All receptors come from a human donor with active COVID-19.

The chain uses TRBV6-6 and TRBJ1-1; a weak D match, TRBD1 (6 bases). The CDR3 loop spans 17 amino acids. Trimming removed 5 bases at V and 3 bases at J, with 22 bases between. The germline CDR1 and CDR2 sequences are MNHNY and SVGAGI (reference sequence). The CDR3 DNA reads as TGTGCCAGCAGTGGTGATCGGGACACCGTGTCGCACACTGAAGCTTTCTTT. Residues: CASSGDRDTVSHTEAFF.

Sample share makes this clonotype medium-sized. The chain uses TRBV5-1 and TRBJ2-2; D uncertain. V was shortened by 3 bases and J by 1 base, with 4 bases between the two germline ends. This CDR3 is 13 amino acids long. Germline CDR1 and CDR2: SGHRS and YFSETQ. The CDR3, as DNA: TGCGCCAGCAGCTCCGGGAACACCGGGGAGCTGTTTTTT. Residues: CASSSGNTGELFF.

This clonotype is categorized as medium-sized. The chain is built from TRBV6-5 and TRBJ2-4; D uncertain. Trimming removed 7 bases at V and 1 base at J, with 11 bases between. CDR1 is MNHEY and CDR2 is SVGAGI in the germline V gene. This CDR3 region has 14 residues. CDR3 residues: CASTSLGAKNIQYF. Here the CDR3 DNA reads TGTGCCAGCACCTCCCTAGGGGCCAAAAACATTCAGTACTTC.

V gene TRBV30 combines with J gene TRBJ1-2; 9 nucleotides agree with TRBD1. CDR1 is GTSNPN and CDR2 is SVGIG in the germline V gene (reference sequence). This CDR3 contains 12 residues. Trimming at V came to 7 bases and at J to 4 bases, leaving 4 bases not matched to a gene. CDR3 in amino acids: CASYRGPYGYTF. Written as DNA, the CDR3 is TGTGCCTCGTACAGGGGGCCCTATGGCTACACCTTC.